This T cell receptor beta chain was found in a study of blood T cell repertoires in COVID-19. About the research overall: Both acute and convalescent COVID-19 samples were obtained from the United States, Italy and Spain. In each case, the material was cDNA or gDNA derived from T cells, B-cell-depleted T cells, or PBMCs.

Per the authors' pipeline: Amplifying reference gene primers gave estimates of nucleated cell counts. This table comes from immunoSEQ multiplex PCR, and its TCRdb copy is limited to in-frame clones, with some not included. That table furnishes V, J and clone size, whereas the DNA furnished D and trimming. Of about 300,000 clones listed, around 89% were seen once; the top ten hold about 5%. The J segment lost 9 bases and the V segment lost 4 bases, leaving 15 bases of the junction unmatched. CDR1 and CDR2 (germline): SEHNR, FQNEAQ (reference sequence). The CDR3 contains 15 residues. This TCR was sampled from a middle-aged man with acute or convalescent COVID-19. The sequencing sample was made of peripheral blood. V gene TRBV7-9 combines with J gene TRBJ2-7; 7 bases map to TRBD1. CDR3 nucleotide sequence: TGTGCCAGCAGCTCCCGGGACAGCGGAGTCACGCGGCAGTACTTC. It is translated as CASSSRDSGVTRQYF. Together with reference TRBV7-9 and TRBJ2-7, the CDR3 gives the full variable domain: DTGVSQNPRHKITKRGQNVTFRCDPISEHNRLYWYRQTLGQGPEFLTYFQNEAQLEKSRLLSDRFSAERPKGSFSTLEIQRTEQGDSAMYLCASSSRDSGVTRQYFGPGTRLTVT.